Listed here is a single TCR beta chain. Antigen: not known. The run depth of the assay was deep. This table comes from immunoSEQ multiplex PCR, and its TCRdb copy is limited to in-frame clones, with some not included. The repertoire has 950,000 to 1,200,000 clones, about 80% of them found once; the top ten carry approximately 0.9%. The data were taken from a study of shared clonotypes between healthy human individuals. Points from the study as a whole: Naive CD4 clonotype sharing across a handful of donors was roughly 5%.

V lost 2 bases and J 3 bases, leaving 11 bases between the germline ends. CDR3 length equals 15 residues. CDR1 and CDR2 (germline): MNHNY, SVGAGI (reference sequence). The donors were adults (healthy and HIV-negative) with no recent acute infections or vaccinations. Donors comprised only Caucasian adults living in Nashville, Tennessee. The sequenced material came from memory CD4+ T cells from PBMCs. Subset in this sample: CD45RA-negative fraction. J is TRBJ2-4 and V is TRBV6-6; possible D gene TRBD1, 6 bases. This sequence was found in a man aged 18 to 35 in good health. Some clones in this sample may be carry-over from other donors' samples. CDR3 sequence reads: CASSYPPGHKNIQYF. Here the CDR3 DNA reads TGTGCCAGCAGTTACCCCCCGGGACACAAAAACATTCAGTACTTC.